A selection of T cell receptor beta chains follows, all from one sample in a study of CD8+ T cells in alopecia areata. TCRdb's copy holds only in-frame clones and misses some; the assay was immunoSEQ multiplex PCR. The sample has around 82,000 clones, around 54% seen once. The sequencing sample was made of NKG2D-high CD8+ T cells sorted from blood. These TCRs come from a human donor with alopecia areata. Both conserved end residues are part of each CDR3. The D gene is left open where the match is weak. Expanded clones are given a class, and other clones once, few, many or no size at all.

j_call	clone_size	v_call	d_call	cdr3_nt	cdr3_aa
TRBJ1-1	few	TRBV28	NA	TGTGCCAGCAGTTTCGGAGACTGGCAAGCTTTCTTT	CASSFGDWQAFF
TRBJ2-7	few	TRBV7-9	NA	TGTGCCAGCACCGACGTCCGGGCTAGCGTCTACGAGCAGTACTTC	CASTDVRASVYEQYF
TRBJ1-4	once	TRBV29-1	TRBD1	TGCAGCGTGCGGACAGGGCAAAATGAAAAACTGTTTTTT	CSVRTGQNEKLFF
TRBJ2-5	NA	TRBV7-2	NA	TGTGCCAGCAGCTTAGGGGGGAAGGACCAAGAGACCCAGTACTTC	CASSLGGKDQETQYF
TRBJ2-7	NA	TRBV7-9	TRBD1	TGTGCCAGCAGCGATCGGGACAGGGTCTACGAGCAGTACTTC	CASSDRDRVYEQYF
TRBJ2-4	NA	TRBV29-1	TRBD2	TGCAGCGTAGGCGGGGGGCTTCTAGCCAAAAACATTCAGTACTTC	CSVGGGLLAKNIQYF
TRBJ2-1	NA	TRBV6-6	NA	TGTGCCAGCAGCTTCGGAGGGCATGAGCAGTTCTTC	CASSFGGHEQFF
TRBJ2-7	NA	TRBV4-1	NA	TGCGCCAGCAGCCAAGGAGGGAGTTTAGGATCCTACGAGCAGTACTTC	CASSQGGSLGSYEQYF
TRBJ1-1	NA	TRBV29-1	NA	TGCAGCGTTGAAGAGGGACACAAAGGAGCTTTCTTT	CSVEEGHKGAFF
TRBJ2-1	few	TRBV9	TRBD2	TGTGCCAGCAGCGTAGAAGCCGGGACTAAAGATGAGCAGTTCTTC	CASSVEAGTKDEQFF
TRBJ2-1	NA	TRBV30	NA	TGTGCCGGCCCTCCAAGCCCCAACAATGAGCAGTTCTTC	CAGPPSPNNEQFF
TRBJ2-5	few	TRBV29-1	TRBD2	TGCAGCGTTGTGGGACTAGCGGGGGCCGGGACCCAGTACTTC	CSVVGLAGAGTQYF
TRBJ2-5	once	TRBV27	NA	TGTGCCAGCAGTTGGGGGGAGACCCAGTACTTC	CASSWGETQYF
TRBJ2-1	NA	TRBV7-8	TRBD2	TGTGCCAGCAGCCTGTCCGGGAGGACCGACTCCTACAATGAGCAGTTCTTC	CASSLSGRTDSYNEQFF
TRBJ2-1	NA	TRBV6-1	NA	TGTGCCAGCAGTGTTTACAATGAGCAGTTCTTC	CASSVYNEQFF
TRBJ2-5	NA	TRBV15	TRBD2	TGTGCCACCAGCGGAGCAGCGGGAGCGGGAGAGACCCAGTACTTC	CATSGAAGAGETQYF
TRBJ2-5	NA	TRBV10-3	TRBD2	TGTGCCATCAGTGAGTTACTAGCGAAAGAGACCCAGTACTTC	CAISELLAKETQYF
TRBJ2-7	NA	TRBV25-1	NA	TGTGCCAGCAGTGAATGGCGGGTAGACCAGCAGTACTTC	CASSEWRVDQQYF
TRBJ1-1	NA	TRBV30	NA	TGTGCCTGGAGTTACAGCAACACTGAAGCTTTCTTT	CAWSYSNTEAFF
TRBJ1-2	few	TRBV4-1	NA	TGCGCCAGCAGCCCGGACGGTAACTATGGCTACACCTTC	CASSPDGNYGYTF
TRBJ2-4	few	TRBV19	NA	TGTGCCAGTAGTGGATTCTTGGGTGGGAAAAACATTCAGTACTTC	CASSGFLGGKNIQYF
TRBJ2-5	NA	TRBV27	NA	TGTGCCAGCAGTCGCGGGACACCCGAGACCCAGTACTTC	CASSRGTPETQYF
TRBJ2-1	NA	TRBV27	TRBD1	TGTGCCAGCAGTCCAGGCTCGGGACAGAAACCCTACAATGAGCAGTTCTTC	CASSPGSGQKPYNEQFF
TRBJ2-1	few	TRBV28	NA	TGTGCCAGCAGTTTACAACCCGCCAGTTGGGATGAGCAGTTCTTC	CASSLQPASWDEQFF
TRBJ1-2	NA	TRBV29-1	TRBD1	TGCAGCGTTGAAGGCAGGGGGCTTAACTATGGCTACACCTTC	CSVEGRGLNYGYTF
TRBJ2-7	NA	TRBV27	TRBD2	TGTGCCAGCAGTGCTAACAGCGGGGGATACGAGCAGTACTTC	CASSANSGGYEQYF
TRBJ2-1	few	TRBV2	TRBD1	TGTGCCAGCAGTCGGAAGGGACAGGGCGATGAGCAGTTCTTC	CASSRKGQGDEQFF
TRBJ1-1	few	TRBV11-2	NA	TGTGCCAGCAGCCTCTGGGGGGCTGAAGCTTTCTTT	CASSLWGAEAFF
TRBJ1-2	NA	TRBV23-1	NA	TGCGCCAGCACCCCTAAGCGCGACTATGGCTACACCTTC	CASTPKRDYGYTF
TRBJ2-1	NA	TRBV5-1	NA	TGCGCCAGCAGCTTGGCCGTGGGGGATGAGCAGTTCTTC	CASSLAVGDEQFF
TRBJ2-2	NA	TRBV28	NA	TGTGCCAACTCACAGGGCACCGGGGAGCTGTTTTTT	CANSQGTGELFF
TRBJ2-7	few	TRBV14	TRBD1	TGTGCCAGCAGCCAATGGGCCCCGGACAGGGACTTCTACGAGCAGTACTTC	CASSQWAPDRDFYEQYF
TRBJ2-7	NA	TRBV28	TRBD1	TGTGCCAGCAGTTTACCCACCGATCCCCTGACAGGGGTGATCACTTACGAGCAGTACTTC	CASSLPTDPLTGVITYEQYF
TRBJ1-2	NA	TRBV13	NA	TGTGCCAGCAGCTTAGGTTCCGGGCGTGACTACACCTTC	CASSLGSGRDYTF
TRBJ2-7	NA	TRBV27	NA	TGTGCCAGCAGTTTGCGAGGGAACTTATTGGGCTACGAGCAGTACTTC	CASSLRGNLLGYEQYF
TRBJ1-2	NA	TRBV9	NA	TGTGCCAGCAGCAACCCTGACAGGATTCGTGGCTACACCTTC	CASSNPDRIRGYTF